Sequencing of this T cell receptor (beta chain) was carried out in a study of T cell changes during pregnancy in multiple sclerosis. Trimming left V 6 bases short and J 8 bases short, with 16 bases between. The CDR3 consists of 12 residues. Germline loops: CDR1 SQVTM, CDR2 ANQGSEA. Some clones are missing from TCRdb's copy, which holds only in-frame ones; the method was immunoSEQ multiplex PCR. The data show around 31,000 clones, with about 93% seen just once and about 0.41% held by the top ten. J is TRBJ1-2 and V is TRBV29-1, with a possible D match to TRBD1 (6 bases). The sample in question was CD4+ T cells from peripheral blood mononuclear cells, obtained in the second trimester of pregnancy. The clonotype was recovered from a female donor with multiple sclerosis, enrolled in a pregnancy study. Written as DNA, the CDR3 is TGCAGCGTCACAACAGGGTTGGGGGGCTACACCTTC. It yields the protein CSVTTGLGGYTF. The full variable domain, its missing parts supplied by reference TRBV29-1 and TRBJ1-2, is SAVISQKPSRDICQRGTSLTIQCQVDSQVTMMFWYRQQPGQSLTLIATANQGSEATYESGFVIDKFPISRPNLTFSTLTVSNMSPEDSSIYLCSVTTGLGGYTFGSGTRLTVV.